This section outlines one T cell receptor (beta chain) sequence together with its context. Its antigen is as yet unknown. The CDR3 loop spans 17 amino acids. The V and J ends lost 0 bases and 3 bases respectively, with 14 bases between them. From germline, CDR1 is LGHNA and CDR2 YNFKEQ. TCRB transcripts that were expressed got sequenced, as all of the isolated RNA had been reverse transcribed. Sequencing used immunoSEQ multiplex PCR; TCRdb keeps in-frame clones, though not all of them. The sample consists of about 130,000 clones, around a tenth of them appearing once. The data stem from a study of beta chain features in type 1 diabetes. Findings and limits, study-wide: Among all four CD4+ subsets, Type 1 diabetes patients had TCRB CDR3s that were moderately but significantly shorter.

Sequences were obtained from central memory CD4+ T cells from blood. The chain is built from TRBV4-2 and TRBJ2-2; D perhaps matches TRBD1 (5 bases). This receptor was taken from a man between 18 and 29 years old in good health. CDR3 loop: CASSQEGSGIYTGELFF. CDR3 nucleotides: TGTGCCAGCAGCCAAGAAGGGTCAGGGATTTACACCGGGGAGCTGTTTTTT.